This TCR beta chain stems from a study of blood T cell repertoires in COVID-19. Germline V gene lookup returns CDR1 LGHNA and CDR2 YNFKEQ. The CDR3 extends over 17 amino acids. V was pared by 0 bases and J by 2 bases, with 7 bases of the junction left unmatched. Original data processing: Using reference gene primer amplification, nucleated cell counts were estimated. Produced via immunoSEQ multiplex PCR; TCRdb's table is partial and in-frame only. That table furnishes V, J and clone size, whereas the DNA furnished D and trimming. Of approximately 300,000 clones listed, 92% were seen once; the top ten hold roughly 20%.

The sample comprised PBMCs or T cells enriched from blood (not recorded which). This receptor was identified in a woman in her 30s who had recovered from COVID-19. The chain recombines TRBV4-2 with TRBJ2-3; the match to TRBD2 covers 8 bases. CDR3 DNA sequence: TGTGCCAGCAGCCAAGAAAAGGAACTAGCGGTCACAGATACGCAGTATTTT. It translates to CASSQEKELAVTDTQYF.